A single sample gave rise to the 10 T cell receptor beta chains below, sequenced in a study of blood T cell repertoires in COVID-19. The protocol was immunoSEQ multiplex PCR, while the TCRdb copy is restricted to in-frame clones and leaves out a portion. The data contain 120,000 to 150,000 clones, roughly 80% of them singletons. Sequencing was performed on peripheral blood. Receptors originate from a man aged 50 or older with active or convalescent COVID-19.

The rearrangement joins TRBV7-2 to TRBJ2-5; the match to TRBD2 covers 12 bases. Germline assignment: CDR1 SGHTA and CDR2 FQGNSA. This CDR3 region has 15 residues. V was clipped by 0 bases and J by 4 bases; unmatched bases: 0. The CDR3 reads CASSLAGLAGETQYF. The CDR3 DNA follows: TGTGCCAGCAGCTTAGCGGGACTAGCGGGAGAGACCCAGTACTTC.

This sequence joins TRBV9 and TRBJ2-2; TRBD2 matches 7 bases. CDR1 and CDR2 from the germline V gene are SGDLS and YYNGEE. Germline trimming cut 0 bases from V and 5 bases from J; bases unmatched to any gene: 16. The length of the CDR3 is 19 residues. For the CDR3, the DNA is TGTGCCAGCAGCGTAGCCACGTGGCGGGAGACCCGGATTACCGGGGAGCTGTTTTTT. Residues: CASSVATWRETRITGELFF.

The gene calls are TRBV5-1 and TRBJ1-6; 10 bases are shared with TRBD1. J lost 0 bases, V lost 0 bases, and 9 bases had no gene match. Germline lookup yields CDR1 SGHRS and CDR2 YFSETQ. There are 20 residues in the CDR3. CDR3 loop: CASSLGLDRGLSSYNSPLHF. CDR3 coding DNA: TGCGCCAGCAGCTTGGGCCTAGACAGGGGGCTGAGCTCCTATAATTCACCCCTCCACTTT.

This clone was picked up many times. CDR3 DNA sequence: TGTGCCAGCAGAGACTATAGCAATCAGCCCCAGCATTTT. Its translation is CASRDYSNQPQHF. The chain combines TRBV28 with TRBJ1-5; D is undetermined. The V end was cut by 6 bases, the J end by 0 bases, with 6 bases between. Germline V gives CDR1 MDHEN, CDR2 SYDVKM. The CDR3 is 13 residues long.

The chain carries TRBV5-8 and TRBJ1-4; 12 nucleotides match TRBD1. From germline, CDR1 is SGHTS and CDR2 YDEGEE. The CDR3 totals 15 residues. The V segment lost 0 bases and the J segment 8 bases; nucleotides outside the gene matches: 2. This CDR3 is CASSLGGTGGEKLFF. The CDR3 nucleotides are TGTGCCAGCAGCTTGGGCGGGACAGGGGGCGAAAAACTGTTTTTT.

The chain combines TRBV19 with TRBJ1-4; TRBD1 matches 8 bases. This CDR3 comprises 17 residues. V shed 7 bases and J 8 bases; nucleotides not matched to a gene: 18. Germline assignment: CDR1 LNHDA and CDR2 SQIVND (reference sequence). The CDR3 region is CASKVNPGRGRGEKLFF. As DNA, the CDR3 is TGTGCCAGTAAGGTTAACCCGGGCAGGGGGCGCGGAGAAAAACTGTTTTTT.

The rearrangement uses TRBV10-3 and TRBJ1-5; D is perhaps TRBD1 (6 bases). The CDR3 runs to 14 residues. Germline-derived CDR1 and CDR2 are ENHRY and SYGVKD. Trimming shortened V by 10 bases and J by 0 bases, and 13 bases separated the two germline ends. CDR3 in amino acids: CASGRGDSNQPQHF. CDR3 DNA sequence: TGTGCCAGCGGCAGGGGCGATAGCAATCAGCCCCAGCATTTT.

J is TRBJ2-1 and V is TRBV5-1, with TRBD2 matching over 9 bases. J lost 7 bases, V lost 3 bases, and 5 bases had no gene match. Germline V gene sequence: CDR1 SGHRS, CDR2 YFSETQ. The CDR3 runs to 14 residues. CDR3 in amino acids: CASSSTSGLNEQFF. The CDR3 DNA reads TGCGCCAGCAGCTCTACTAGCGGGTTGAATGAGCAGTTCTTC.

The chain has TRBV11-2 and TRBJ2-7; 8 bases map to TRBD2. V trimming: 4 bases; J trimming: 0 bases; junction bases outside the gene matches: 8. Germline CDR1 reads SGHAT; CDR2 reads FQNNGV. This CDR3 is 16 amino acids long. CDR3: CASSSISGKSSYEQYF. CDR3 nucleotide sequence: TGTGCCAGCAGCTCAATTAGCGGGAAGAGCTCCTACGAGCAGTACTTC.

V gene TRBV5-1 combines with J gene TRBJ1-3; D not certain. V was shortened by 4 bases and J by 8 bases, with 10 bases between the two germline ends. This CDR3 has 12 residues. Germline assignment: CDR1 SGHRS and CDR2 YFSETQ. CDR3 DNA: TGCGCCAGCAGCCCCCCCAGTGACACCATATATTTT. Encoded protein: CASSPPSDTIYF. Supplemented by reference TRBV5-1 and TRBJ1-3, the full variable domain reads KAGVTQTPRYLIKTRGQQVTLSCSPISGHRSVSWYQQTPGQGLQFLFEYFSETQRNKGNFPGRFSGRQFSNSRSEMNVSTLELGDSALYLCASSPPSDTIYFGEGSWLTVV.